The source of this T cell receptor (beta chain) is a study of T cells in Graves' hyperthyroidism and ophthalmopathy. Findings of the study overall: The model predicted ophthalmopathy a median approximately 6.3 months before onset.

This CDR3 spans 16 amino acids. Germline CDR1 and CDR2: SGDLS and YYNGEE. A lack of ophthalmopathy progression within 18 months defined stable Graves' hyperthyroidism. Among the patients, aged 18 to 65, hyperthyroidism was newly diagnosed and had lasted under 2 months. Patients were excluded for uncontrolled infection, other autoimmune disease, pregnancy or lactation. This clonotype was found a few times. Its antigen is still unknown. One junction end does not reproduce the germline sequence, and a read error may be involved. Regions amplified from RNA transcripts were the TCR beta CDR3 regions. TCR CDR3 regions were first amplified by RT-PCR with HTBI primers. TCRdb reprocessed the multiplex PCR reads with MiXCR, giving one entry per CDR3 protein. The table shows about 110,000 distinct CDR3 sequences, with approximately 15% occurring only once.

The rearrangement links TRBV9 to TRBJ2-3; possible D gene TRBD1, 6 bases. This receptor was obtained from a woman in her 50s with Graves' hyperthyroidism. The sequenced sample consisted of blood. DNA for the CDR3: TGTGCCAGCGGCGTAGTTGGGGGCCCCGTCACAGATACGCAGTATTTT. Its translation: CASGVVGGPVTDTQYF.